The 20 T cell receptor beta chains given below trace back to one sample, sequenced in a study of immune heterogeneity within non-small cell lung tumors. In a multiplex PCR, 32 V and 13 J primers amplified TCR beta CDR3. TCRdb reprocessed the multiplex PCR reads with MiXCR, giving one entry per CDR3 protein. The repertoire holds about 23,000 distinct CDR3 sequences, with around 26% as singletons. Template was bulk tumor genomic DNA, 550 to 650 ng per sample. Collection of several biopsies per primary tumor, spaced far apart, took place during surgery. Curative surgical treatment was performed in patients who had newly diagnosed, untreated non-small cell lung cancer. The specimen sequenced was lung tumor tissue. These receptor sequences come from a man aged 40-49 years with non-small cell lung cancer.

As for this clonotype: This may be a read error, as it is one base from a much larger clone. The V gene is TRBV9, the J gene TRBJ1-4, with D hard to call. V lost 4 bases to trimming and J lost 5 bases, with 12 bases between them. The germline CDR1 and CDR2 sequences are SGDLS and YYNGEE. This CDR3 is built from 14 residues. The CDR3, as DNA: TGTGCCAGCAGCTCCCAGGTGGTGAATGAAAAACTGTTTTTT. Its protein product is CASSSQVVNEKLFF.

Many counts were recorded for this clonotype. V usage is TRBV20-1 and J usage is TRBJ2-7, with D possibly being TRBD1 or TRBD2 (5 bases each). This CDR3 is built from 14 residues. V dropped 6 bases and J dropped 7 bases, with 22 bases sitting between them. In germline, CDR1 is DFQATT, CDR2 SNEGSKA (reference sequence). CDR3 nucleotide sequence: TGCAGTGCCGCCGGGGCTAATCGACTGGATGAGCAGTACTTC. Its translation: CSAAGANRLDEQYF.

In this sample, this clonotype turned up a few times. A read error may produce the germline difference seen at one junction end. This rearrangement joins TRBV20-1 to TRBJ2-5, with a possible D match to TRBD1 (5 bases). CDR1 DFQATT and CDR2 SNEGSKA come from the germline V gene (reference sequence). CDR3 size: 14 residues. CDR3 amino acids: CSARPPQALEAQYF. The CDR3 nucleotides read TGCAGTGCTAGACCCCCACAGGCATTAGAGGCCCAGTACTTC.

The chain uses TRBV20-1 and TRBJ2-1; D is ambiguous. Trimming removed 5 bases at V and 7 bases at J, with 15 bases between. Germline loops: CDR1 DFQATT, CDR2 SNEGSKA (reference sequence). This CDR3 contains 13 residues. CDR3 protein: CSAVNQVGNEQFF. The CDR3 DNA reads TGCAGTGCTGTAAATCAAGTTGGGAATGAGCAGTTCTTC.

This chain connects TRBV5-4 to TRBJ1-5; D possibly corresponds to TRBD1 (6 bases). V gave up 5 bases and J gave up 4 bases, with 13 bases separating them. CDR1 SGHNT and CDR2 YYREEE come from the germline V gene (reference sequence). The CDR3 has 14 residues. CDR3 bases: TGTGCCAGCAGTTATCAGGGGTCAAATCAGCCCCAGCATTTT. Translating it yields CASSYQGSNQPQHF.

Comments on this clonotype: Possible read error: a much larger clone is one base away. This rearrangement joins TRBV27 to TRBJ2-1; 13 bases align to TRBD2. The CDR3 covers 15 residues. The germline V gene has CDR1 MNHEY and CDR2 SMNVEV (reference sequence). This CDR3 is CVSSYGTSGIDEQFF. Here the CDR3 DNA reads TGTGTCAGCAGTTACGGGACTAGCGGGATAGATGAGCAGTTCTTC.

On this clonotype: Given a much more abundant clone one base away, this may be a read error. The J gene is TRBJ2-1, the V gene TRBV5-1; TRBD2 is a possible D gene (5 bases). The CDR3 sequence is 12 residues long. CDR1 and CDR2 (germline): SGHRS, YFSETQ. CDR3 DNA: TGCGCCAGCAGCTTCGACTACACTGAGCAGTTCTTC. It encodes CASSFDYTEQFF.

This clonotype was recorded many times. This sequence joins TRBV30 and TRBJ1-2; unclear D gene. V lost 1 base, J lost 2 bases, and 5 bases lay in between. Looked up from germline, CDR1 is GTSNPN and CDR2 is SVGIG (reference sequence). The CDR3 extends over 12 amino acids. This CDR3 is CAWSEQNYGYTF. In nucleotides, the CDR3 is TGTGCCTGGAGTGAACAGAACTATGGCTACACCTTC.

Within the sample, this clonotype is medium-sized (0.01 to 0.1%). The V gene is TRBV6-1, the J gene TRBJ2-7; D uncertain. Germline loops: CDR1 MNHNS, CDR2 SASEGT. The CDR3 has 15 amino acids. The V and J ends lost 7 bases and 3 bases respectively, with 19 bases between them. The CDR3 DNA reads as TGTGCCAGCACAAAGAAGGGATCGGCGAGCTACGAGCAGTACTTC. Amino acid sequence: CASTKKGSASYEQYF.

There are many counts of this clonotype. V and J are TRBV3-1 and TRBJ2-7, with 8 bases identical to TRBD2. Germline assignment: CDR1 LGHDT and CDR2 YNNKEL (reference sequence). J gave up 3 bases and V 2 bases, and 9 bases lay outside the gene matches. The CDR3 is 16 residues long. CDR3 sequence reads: CASSQRTSLAVYEQYF. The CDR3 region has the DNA TGTGCCAGCAGCCAACGAACGTCACTAGCGGTCTACGAGCAGTACTTC.

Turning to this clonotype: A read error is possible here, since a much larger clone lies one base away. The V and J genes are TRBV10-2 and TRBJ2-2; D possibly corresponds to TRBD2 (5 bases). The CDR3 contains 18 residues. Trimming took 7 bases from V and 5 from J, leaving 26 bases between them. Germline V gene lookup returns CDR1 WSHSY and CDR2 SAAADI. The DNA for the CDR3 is TGCGCCAGCACTGACGAACCGGGGATAGGGATACTAACCGGGGAGCTGTTTTTT. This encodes CASTDEPGIGILTGELFF.

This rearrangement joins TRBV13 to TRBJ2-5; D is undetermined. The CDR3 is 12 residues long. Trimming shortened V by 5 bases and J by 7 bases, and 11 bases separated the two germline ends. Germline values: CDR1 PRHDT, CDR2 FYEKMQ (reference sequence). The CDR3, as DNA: TGTGCCAGCAGCCCTCTCGGCGGGACCCAGTACTTC. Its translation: CASSPLGGTQYF.

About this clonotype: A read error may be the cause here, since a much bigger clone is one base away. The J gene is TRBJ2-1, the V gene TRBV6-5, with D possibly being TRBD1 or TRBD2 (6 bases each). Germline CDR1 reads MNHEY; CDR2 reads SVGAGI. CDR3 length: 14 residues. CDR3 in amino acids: CASSYRGGGNVQFF. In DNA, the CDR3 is TGTGCCAGCAGTTACCGCGGAGGGGGTAATGTGCAGTTCTTC.

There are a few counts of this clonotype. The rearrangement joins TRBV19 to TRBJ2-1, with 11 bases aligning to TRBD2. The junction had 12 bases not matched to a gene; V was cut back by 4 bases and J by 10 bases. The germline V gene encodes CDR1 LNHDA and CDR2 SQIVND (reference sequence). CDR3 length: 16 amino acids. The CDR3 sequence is CASSRKTSGKVGEQFF. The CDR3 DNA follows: TGTGCCAGTAGTAGGAAGACTAGCGGGAAGGTAGGCGAGCAGTTCTTC.

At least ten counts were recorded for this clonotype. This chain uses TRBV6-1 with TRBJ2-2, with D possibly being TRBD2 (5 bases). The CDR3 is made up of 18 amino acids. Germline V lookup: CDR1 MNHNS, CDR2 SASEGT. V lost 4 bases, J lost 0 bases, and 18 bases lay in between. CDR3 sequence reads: CASSGWADLSANTGELFF. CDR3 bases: TGTGCCAGCAGTGGGTGGGCGGACCTTAGCGCGAACACCGGGGAGCTGTTTTTT.

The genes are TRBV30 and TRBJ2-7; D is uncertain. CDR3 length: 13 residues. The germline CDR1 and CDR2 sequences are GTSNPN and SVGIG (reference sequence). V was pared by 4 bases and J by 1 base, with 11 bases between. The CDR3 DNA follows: TGTGCCTGGACAAAAAAGCGATCCTACGAGCAGTACTTC. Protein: CAWTKKRSYEQYF. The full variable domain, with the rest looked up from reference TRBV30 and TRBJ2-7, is SQTIHQWPATLVQPVGSPLSLECTVEGTSNPNLYWYRQAAGRGLQLLFYSVGIGQISSEVPQNLSASRPQDRQFILSSKKLLLSDSGFYLCAWTKKRSYEQYFGPGTRLTVT.

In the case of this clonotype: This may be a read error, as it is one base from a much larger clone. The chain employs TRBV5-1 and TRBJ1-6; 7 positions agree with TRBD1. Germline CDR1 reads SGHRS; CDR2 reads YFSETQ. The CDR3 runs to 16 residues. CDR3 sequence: CYTRAGGQTYNSSLHF. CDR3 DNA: TGCTACACACGAGCAGGGGGACAAACCTATAATTCATCCCTCCACTTT.

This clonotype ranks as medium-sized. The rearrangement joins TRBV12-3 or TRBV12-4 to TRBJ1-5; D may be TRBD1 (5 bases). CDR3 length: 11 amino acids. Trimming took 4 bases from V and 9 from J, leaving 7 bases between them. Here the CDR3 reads CASSSGGPQHF. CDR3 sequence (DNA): TGTGCCAGCAGTTCCGGGGGGCCCCAGCATTTT.

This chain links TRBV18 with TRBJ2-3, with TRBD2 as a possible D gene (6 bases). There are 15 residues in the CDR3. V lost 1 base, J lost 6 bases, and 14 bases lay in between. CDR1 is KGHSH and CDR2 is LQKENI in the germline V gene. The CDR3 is CASSPRSGAHDTQYF. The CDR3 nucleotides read TGTGCCAGCTCACCACGTAGCGGTGCACACGATACGCAGTATTTT.

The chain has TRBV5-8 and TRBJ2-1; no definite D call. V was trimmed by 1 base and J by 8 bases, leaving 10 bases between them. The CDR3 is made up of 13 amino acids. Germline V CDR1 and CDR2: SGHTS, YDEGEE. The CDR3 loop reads CASSLMKSYEQFF. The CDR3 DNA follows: TGTGCCAGCAGCTTGATGAAGTCCTATGAGCAGTTCTTC.